The 28 T cell receptor beta chains below were found in one sample sequenced in a study of PD-1 blockade in classical Hodgkin lymphoma (TCRdb year 2020). The meaning of the sample's time point label: cycle 2 day 1 (C2D1) of nivolumab. Relapse after autologous stem cell transplantation had occurred in all trial patients, and cohorts A, B and C were distinguished by prior brentuximab vedotin exposure. The library came from the immunoSEQ multiplex PCR assay. TCRdb re-hosts the immuneACCESS table, in-frame sequences only. Its copies lack some clones; in the studies checked, an unresolved V gene accounts for under half of them, and the cause for the rest is not known. A total of some 96,000 clones appear in this sample, 81% of them only once. The ten largest clones add up to 15% to 20% of the sample. The sample consisted of peripheral blood mononuclear cells (PBMCs), taken before the second cycle of nivolumab. All receptors come from a human donor with classical Hodgkin lymphoma.

The count of this clone is one. This sequence joins TRBV10-3 and TRBJ2-7, with 8 bases matching TRBD1. This CDR3 spans 15 amino acids. CDR1 and CDR2 (germline): ENHRY, SYGVKD. J gave up 5 bases and V 1 base, and 7 bases lay outside the gene matches. CDR3 protein: CAISEFAGGGNEQYF. CDR3 coding DNA: TGTGCCATCAGTGAGTTTGCAGGGGGCGGGAACGAGCAGTACTTC.

V and J are TRBV6-5 and TRBJ2-1; D assignment may be TRBD1 or TRBD2 (5 bases each). The CDR3 extends over 15 amino acids. CDR1 MNHEY and CDR2 SVGAGI come from the germline V gene. The germline V and J ends were trimmed by 6 bases and 7 bases, with 19 bases remaining between them. CDR3 loop: CASRSWAGRENEQFF. The CDR3 DNA is TGTGCCAGCAGGTCCTGGGCAGGGAGAGAAAATGAGCAGTTCTTC.

This chain links TRBV7-8 with TRBJ1-1, with D possibly being TRBD1 (6 bases). CDR1 SGHVS and CDR2 FQNEAQ come from the germline V gene. The CDR3 spans 15 residues. V was shortened by 8 bases and J by 0 bases, with 16 bases between the two germline ends. CDR3 bases: TGTGCCAGCCACCCTCTATCAGGGGTGAACACTGAAGCTTTCTTT. Translating it yields CASHPLSGVNTEAFF.

The DNA of the CDR3 is TGCGCCAGCAGCCAGGGGTCGGACAGGGTATCCTACGAGCAGTACTTC. It yields the protein CASSQGSDRVSYEQYF. The chain has TRBV4-1 and TRBJ2-7, with TRBD1 matching 8 bases. Germline V lookup: CDR1 MGHRA, CDR2 YSYEKL. The junction had 8 bases not matched to a gene; V was cut back by 3 bases and J by 1 base. This CDR3 comprises 16 residues.

The gene calls are TRBV11-3 and TRBJ2-1, with TRBD1 matching 8 bases. V trimming: 3 bases; J trimming: 6 bases; junction bases outside the gene matches: 7. The CDR3 length is 15 residues. The V gene's germline CDR1 is SGHNT and CDR2 YENEEA. The CDR3 nucleotides read TGTGCCAGCAGCTTGAGAACAGGGGGGAGCAATGAGCAGTTCTTC. Translation: CASSLRTGGSNEQFF. The full variable domain, completed using reference TRBV11-3 and TRBJ2-1, is EAGVVQSPRYKIIEKKQPVAFWCNPISGHNTLYWYLQNLGQGPELLIRYENEEAVDDSQLPKDRFSAERLKGVDSTLKIQPAELGDSAVYLCASSLRTGGSNEQFFGPGTRLTVL.

V gene TRBV2 combines with J gene TRBJ2-2; no definite D call. Germline V gene lookup returns CDR1 SNHLY and CDR2 FYNNEI. The CDR3 loop spans 16 amino acids. Trimming pared 6 bases from V and 0 bases from J, leaving 14 bases between. The CDR3 DNA sequence: TGTGCCAGCAGCGCTCAGTCGCCGACGAACACCGGGGAGCTGTTTTTT. It is translated as CASSAQSPTNTGELFF.

The gene calls are TRBV19 and TRBJ2-7; 11 bases match TRBD1. The CDR3 is made up of 16 amino acids. Germline trimming cut 4 bases from V and 1 base from J; bases unmatched to any gene: 6. The germline V gene has CDR1 LNHDA and CDR2 SQIVND (reference sequence). The CDR3 DNA is TGTGCCAGTAGTACCGCCGGGACAGGGGGTTCCTACGAGCAGTACTTC. Amino acids: CASSTAGTGGSYEQYF.

The V and J genes are TRBV2 and TRBJ1-2; no firm D call. This CDR3 spans 12 amino acids. Germline CDR1 reads SNHLY; CDR2 reads FYNNEI. The V and J ends lost 3 bases and 2 bases respectively, with 4 bases between them. The CDR3 DNA sequence: TGTGCCAGCAGTGACGTGAACTATGGCTACACCTTC. Translation: CASSDVNYGYTF.

The chain joins TRBV6-5 to TRBJ2-7; D gene unclear. Germline V gives CDR1 MNHEY, CDR2 SVGAGI. The CDR3 has 14 residues. V lost 0 bases and J 2 bases, leaving 8 bases between the germline ends. DNA for the CDR3: TGTGCCAGCAGTTACTCTGGGGAAGCCTACGAGCAGTACTTC. It is translated as CASSYSGEAYEQYF.

V and J are TRBV5-4 and TRBJ2-5; D may be TRBD2 (5 bases). CDR1 is SGHNT, CDR2 YYREEE, per germline (reference sequence). The V and J ends lost 1 base and 5 bases respectively, with 18 bases between them. The CDR3 covers 16 residues. The CDR3 DNA reads TGTGCCAGCAGCTTGATGTCTCTCCTAAAGCGGGAGACCCAGTACTTC. This codes for CASSLMSLLKRETQYF.

About this clone itself: Within the sample, other DNA sequences also encode this same CDR3. This chain joins TRBV7-2 and TRBJ2-7, with 10 bases aligning to TRBD2. The CDR3 loop spans 13 amino acids. CDR1 SGHTA and CDR2 FQGNSA come from the germline V gene. V shed 5 bases, J shed 4 bases, and the junction held 2 bases outside the gene matches. The CDR3 reads CASSLTSGYEQYF. DNA for the CDR3: TGTGCCAGCAGCCTGACTAGCGGGTACGAGCAGTACTTC.

The chain links TRBV14 to TRBJ2-2; unclear D gene. Trimming removed 2 bases from V and 7 bases from J, with 8 bases in between. CDR1 and CDR2 (germline): SGHDN, FVKESK. The CDR3 consists of 13 residues. CDR3 DNA sequence: TGTGCCAGCAGCCAACGCCCCCACGGGGAGCTGTTTTTT. Protein: CASSQRPHGELFF.

The J gene is TRBJ1-2, the V gene TRBV18; D is undetermined. Per the germline V gene, CDR1 is KGHSH and CDR2 is LQKENI. The CDR3 sequence is 13 residues long. The V gene lost 2 bases and the J gene lost 5 bases, with 9 bases spanning the gap. The CDR3 loop is CASSPDTQYGYTF. Written as DNA, the CDR3 is TGTGCCAGCTCACCAGACACACAGTATGGCTACACCTTC.

This sequence joins TRBV6-5 and TRBJ2-7; possible D gene TRBD1, 6 bases. CDR1 is MNHEY, CDR2 SVGAGI, per germline. Trimming stripped 2 bases from V and 4 bases from J, with 12 bases between. This CDR3 spans 14 amino acids. The CDR3 loop is CASSYGGASYEQYF. The DNA of the CDR3 is TGTGCCAGCAGTTACGGGGGCGCATCTTACGAGCAGTACTTC.

The chain couples TRBV28 to TRBJ1-4; 8 positions agree with TRBD1. The CDR3 covers 16 residues. J was trimmed by 1 base and V by 5 bases; bases with no gene match: 6. Germline V gene lookup returns CDR1 MDHEN and CDR2 SYDVKM. Written as DNA, the CDR3 is TGTGCCAGCAGTACCAGGGGGCTAGGAACTAATGAAAAACTGTTTTTT. This codes for CASSTRGLGTNEKLFF. Full variable domain (remainder filled in from reference TRBV28 and TRBJ1-4): DVKVTQSSRYLVKRTGEKVFLECVQDMDHENMFWYRQDPGLGLRLIYFSYDVKMKEKGDIPEGYSVSREKKERFSLILESASTNQTSMYLCASSTRGLGTNEKLFFGSGTQLSVL.

In its sample, this clone was seen once. This chain connects TRBV5-4 to TRBJ2-1, with D perhaps TRBD2 (5 bases). Germline CDR1 SGHNT, CDR2 YYREEE (reference sequence). V was cut by 1 base and J by 3 bases, with 11 bases left in between. The CDR3 has 15 residues. CDR3 nucleotide sequence: TGTGCCAGCAGCTTGATGGGCGGGCGCTACAATGAGCAGTTCTTC. Its translation is CASSLMGGRYNEQFF.

The chain uses TRBV19 and TRBJ2-1, with 7 bases fitting TRBD2. Trimming cost V 1 base and J 0 bases; bases outside gene matches: 3. This CDR3 region has 16 residues. Germline CDR1 LNHDA, CDR2 SQIVND (reference sequence). This CDR3 reads CASSIVGGSSYNEQFF. In DNA, the CDR3 is TGTGCCAGTAGTATAGTAGGCGGGAGCTCCTACAATGAGCAGTTCTTC.

The rearrangement joins TRBV5-1 to TRBJ1-2; D gene uncertain. V lost 0 bases and J lost 1, with 7 bases in between. Germline CDR1 and CDR2: SGHRS and YFSETQ. The CDR3 totals 14 residues. DNA of the CDR3: TGCGCCAGCAGCTTGGACGAGAGTAACTATGGCTACACCTTC. Its translation: CASSLDESNYGYTF.

This rearrangement joins TRBV6-5 to TRBJ1-1, with D uncertain. Germline V gene lookup returns CDR1 MNHEY and CDR2 SVGAGI. The germline V and J ends were trimmed by 0 bases and 4 bases, with 6 bases remaining between them. The CDR3 loop spans 13 amino acids. CDR3 sequence reads: CASSYSQVTEAFF. The CDR3 nucleotides read TGTGCCAGCAGTTACTCCCAAGTCACTGAAGCTTTCTTT.

This clone appeared a single time. The chain couples TRBV6-1 to TRBJ1-2, with D possibly being TRBD1 (6 bases). This CDR3 comprises 14 residues. V shed 10 bases and J shed 0 bases, with 15 bases lying between them. CDR1 and CDR2 (germline): MNHNS, SASEGT. The CDR3 sequence: CATQPGTPNYGYTF. DNA for the CDR3: TGTGCCACCCAACCCGGGACACCTAACTATGGCTACACCTTC.

The V and J genes are TRBV7-9 and TRBJ1-4; D is undetermined. The CDR3 runs 13 residues. Germline V gene sequence: CDR1 SEHNR, CDR2 FQNEAQ (reference sequence). V shed 4 bases and J shed 6 bases, with 9 bases lying between them. The CDR3, as DNA: TGTGCCAGCAGCTCGGGCCAACATGAAAAACTGTTTTTT. It encodes CASSSGQHEKLFF.

This chain joins TRBV6-1 and TRBJ2-1, with 15 bases lining up with TRBD2. The V and J ends lost 7 bases and 15 bases, in that order; junction bases with no gene match: 13. The CDR3 consists of 15 residues. The germline gives CDR1 MNHNS, CDR2 SASEGT. DNA of the CDR3: TGTGCCAGCACCATACCTGGACTAGCGGGAGGGCCGTCGTTCTTC. Protein: CASTIPGLAGGPSFF.

The chain recombines TRBV29-1 with TRBJ2-5; weak D call: TRBD1 (5 bases). The CDR3 has 11 residues. The germline V gene has CDR1 SQVTM and CDR2 ANQGSEA. CDR3 loop: CTPVGPETQYF. The DNA for the CDR3 is TGCACCCCGGTGGGGCCAGAGACCCAGTACTTC.

The rearrangement joins TRBV5-1 to TRBJ1-5, with TRBD1 matching 9 bases. The germline V gene encodes CDR1 SGHRS and CDR2 YFSETQ. The CDR3 is made up of 15 amino acids. V gave up 0 bases and J gave up 5 bases; unmatched junction bases: 3. Here the CDR3 reads CASSLGDRVDQPQHF. For the CDR3, the DNA is TGCGCCAGCAGCTTGGGGGACAGGGTCGATCAGCCCCAGCATTTT.

This rearrangement joins TRBV5-1 to TRBJ2-6, with a weak D call TRBD2 (5 bases). The CDR3 spans 14 residues. Trimming shortened V by 3 bases and J by 9 bases, and 13 bases separated the two germline ends. Germline assignment: CDR1 SGHRS and CDR2 YFSETQ. The DNA for the CDR3 is TGCGCCAGCAGCTGGACGGATCGGGGCAACGTCCTGACTTTC. Amino acids: CASSWTDRGNVLTF.

The rearrangement joins TRBV27 to TRBJ2-7; D remains ambiguous. This CDR3 contains 13 residues. Trimming took 0 bases from V and 6 from J, leaving 9 bases between them. Germline V gene data show CDR1 as MNHEY and CDR2 as SMNVEV (reference sequence). CDR3 region: CASSLSMVGEQYF. CDR3 DNA sequence: TGTGCCAGCAGTTTATCCATGGTTGGCGAGCAGTACTTC.

J is TRBJ1-2 and V is TRBV10-3; tentatively, D is TRBD1 (6 bases). This CDR3 is 15 amino acids long. Trimming cost V 6 bases and J 4 bases, with 18 bases left between them. Per the germline V gene, CDR1 is ENHRY and CDR2 is SYGVKD. DNA for the CDR3: TGTGCCATCAGACCCGACAGGTCGACTGCCTATGGCTACACCTTC. Amino acid sequence: CAIRPDRSTAYGYTF.

The chain uses TRBV7-3 and TRBJ2-1; 7 bases align to TRBD2. Trimming removed 3 bases from V and 3 bases from J; junction bases left unmatched: 5. The CDR3 has 15 amino acids. The germline CDR1 and CDR2 sequences are SGHTA and FQGTGA. The CDR3 DNA follows: TGTGCCAGCAGCTTGAGCGGGGCTGACTACAATGAGCAGTTCTTC. Translation gives CASSLSGADYNEQFF.